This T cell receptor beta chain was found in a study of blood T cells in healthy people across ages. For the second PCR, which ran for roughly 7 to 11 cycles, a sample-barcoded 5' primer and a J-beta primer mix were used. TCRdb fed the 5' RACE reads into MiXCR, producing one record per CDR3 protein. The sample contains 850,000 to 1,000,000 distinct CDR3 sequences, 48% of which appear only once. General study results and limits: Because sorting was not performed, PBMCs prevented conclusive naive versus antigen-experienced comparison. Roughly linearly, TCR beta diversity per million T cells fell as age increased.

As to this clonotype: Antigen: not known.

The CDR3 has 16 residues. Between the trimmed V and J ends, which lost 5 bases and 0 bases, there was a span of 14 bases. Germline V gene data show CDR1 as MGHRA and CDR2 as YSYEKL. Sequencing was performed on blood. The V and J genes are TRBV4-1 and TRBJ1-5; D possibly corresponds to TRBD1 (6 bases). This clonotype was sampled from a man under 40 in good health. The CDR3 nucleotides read TGCGCCAGCAGCGCGAGAGGGGGAGATAGCAATCAGCCCCAGCATTTT. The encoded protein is CASSARGGDSNQPQHF.